A selection of T cell receptor beta chains follows, all from one sample in a study of beta chain features in type 1 diabetes. Measured with immunoSEQ multiplex PCR; TCRdb has only the in-frame clones, and not every one. This table has approximately 260,000 clones, 20% to 25% appearing once. The sample consisted of naive CD4+ T cells from blood. The receptors shown here come from a woman aged 30 to 39 with type 1 diabetes. Both conserved end residues are part of each CDR3. Each record gives: CDR3 protein, CDR3 DNA, J gene, V gene, clone size, D gene. A D gene is named only where the DNA matches it firmly. The size field is filled for only some rows; it gives once, few, many or a size class.

CDR3aa: CASRGQSQETQYF
CDR3nt: TGTGCCAGTAGAGGACAGAGCCAAGAGACCCAGTACTTC
j_gene: TRBJ2-5
v_gene: TRBV19
abundance: few
d_gene: NA

CDR3aa: CASRELASLENNEQFF
CDR3nt: TGTGCCAGCAGAGAACTAGCGTCCCTCGAGAACAATGAGCAGTTCTTC
j_gene: TRBJ2-1
v_gene: TRBV2
abundance: few
d_gene: TRBD2

CDR3aa: CASSGMGAGETQYF
CDR3nt: TGTGCCAGCAGCGGGATGGGGGCTGGGGAGACCCAGTACTTC
j_gene: TRBJ2-5
v_gene: TRBV6-1
abundance: NA
d_gene: NA

CDR3aa: CSGVLAASYNEQFF
CDR3nt: TGCAGCGGAGTACTAGCGGCGTCCTACAATGAGCAGTTCTTC
j_gene: TRBJ2-1
v_gene: TRBV29-1
abundance: NA
d_gene: TRBD2

CDR3aa: CASSGGGWLAGGQETQYF
CDR3nt: TGTGCCAGCAGTGGTGGGGGATGGCTAGCGGGAGGGCAAGAGACCCAGTACTTC
j_gene: TRBJ2-5
v_gene: TRBV25-1
abundance: NA
d_gene: TRBD2

CDR3aa: CASSLLQGDEQFF
CDR3nt: TGTGCCAGCAGTCTTCTCCAGGGTGATGAGCAGTTCTTC
j_gene: TRBJ2-1
v_gene: TRBV27
abundance: NA
d_gene: NA

CDR3aa: CASRQGLNTEAFF
CDR3nt: TGTGCCAGCAGACAGGGGTTGAACACTGAAGCTTTCTTT
j_gene: TRBJ1-1
v_gene: TRBV2
abundance: few
d_gene: TRBD1

CDR3aa: CASTRTSDYTYEQYF
CDR3nt: TGTGCCAGCACCCGGACTAGCGACTATACCTACGAGCAGTACTTC
j_gene: TRBJ2-7
v_gene: TRBV25-1
abundance: NA
d_gene: TRBD2

CDR3aa: CASSHQYAGLNSYEQYF
CDR3nt: TGTGCCAGCAGCCATCAATATGCGGGACTCAACTCCTACGAGCAGTACTTC
j_gene: TRBJ2-7
v_gene: TRBV4-2
abundance: NA
d_gene: NA

CDR3aa: CASAPGTDTQYF
CDR3nt: TGTGCCTCGGCTCCAGGGACAGATACGCAGTATTTT
j_gene: TRBJ2-3
v_gene: TRBV28
abundance: NA
d_gene: NA

CDR3aa: CASSYLSGAQYF
CDR3nt: TGTGCCAGCAGCTACCTTAGCGGGGCGCAGTACTTC
j_gene: TRBJ2-7
v_gene: TRBV7-9
abundance: NA
d_gene: TRBD2

CDR3aa: CASSRDRAGNGYTF
CDR3nt: TGTGCCAGCAGCAGGGACAGGGCGGGAAACGGCTACACCTTC
j_gene: TRBJ1-2
v_gene: TRBV6-5
abundance: NA
d_gene: TRBD1

CDR3aa: CAWSVRGTWREAFF
CDR3nt: TGTGCCTGGAGTGTAAGAGGAACCTGGCGGGAAGCTTTCTTT
j_gene: TRBJ1-1
v_gene: TRBV30
abundance: few
d_gene: NA

CDR3aa: CATDSGLYEQYF
CDR3nt: TGTGCCACCGATTCAGGGCTCTACGAGCAGTACTTC
j_gene: TRBJ2-7
v_gene: TRBV10-3
abundance: few
d_gene: NA

CDR3aa: CASSPVLAQSNTEAFF
CDR3nt: TGTGCCAGCAGCCCCGTTTTGGCACAATCGAACACTGAAGCTTTCTTT
j_gene: TRBJ1-1
v_gene: TRBV4-2
abundance: NA
d_gene: NA

CDR3aa: CARRQGENYEQYF
CDR3nt: TGCGCCAGACGACAGGGGGAAAACTACGAGCAGTACTTC
j_gene: TRBJ2-7
v_gene: TRBV23-1
abundance: few
d_gene: TRBD1

CDR3aa: CASSPRMGYTF
CDR3nt: TGTGCCAGCAGCCCCAGAATGGGCTACACCTTC
j_gene: TRBJ1-2
v_gene: TRBV28
abundance: few
d_gene: NA